The T cell receptor (beta chain) described here comes from a study of regulatory T cells in long-lasting Graves disease. Trimming pared 0 bases from V and 4 bases from J, leaving 13 bases between. This CDR3 is 15 amino acids long. Looked up from germline, CDR1 is SGHRS and CDR2 is YFSETQ. This clonotype was picked up many times. CDR3-region Arm-PCR and iRepertoire HTBI primers produced the TCR beta libraries. TCRdb re-called the multiplex PCR reads with MiXCR, one entry per CDR3 protein. The table shows roughly 380,000 distinct CDR3 sequences, with roughly 17% occurring only once. Time point denoted: newly diagnosed GD, antithyroid drugs for less than 3 months. PBMCs provided the RNA from which the TCR library was made. These data also formed part of another study, on T cells in Graves' hyperthyroidism and ophthalmopathy. That study adds: TCR CDR3 underwent first-round RT-PCR with the HTBI primer set.

This sequence joins TRBV5-1 and TRBJ1-1, with D tentatively TRBD1 (5 bases). This receptor was taken from a man in his forties or fifties with Graves disease. The sample in question was peripheral blood mononuclear cells (PBMCs), obtained at new diagnosis, from a patient treated with antithyroid drugs. The DNA of the CDR3 is TGCGCCAGCAGCTTGGCCGGGCAGGGAGGCACTGAAGCTTTCTTT. It is translated as CASSLAGQGGTEAFF.